This T cell receptor beta chain was documented in a study of cytomegalovirus exposure and HLA in healthy donors. Study overall: The approximately 710 first-cohort repertoires and the 130 or so validation repertoires shared the same platform, a later analysis reported.

Study conclusions and caveats: Reports indicated that the classifier achieved high specificity and sensitivity in diagnosing cytomegalovirus status.

Of note for this clone: Its antigen is not known.

The validation cohort, a group of around 120 subjects, included the donors and was separate from the approximately 670-subject first cohort. The data were produced by immunoSEQ multiplex PCR, yet TCRdb's version contains in-frame clones alone and is incomplete. The table lists 150,000 to 200,000 clones, roughly 84% of them singletons. This receptor was identified in a man aged 18 to 29 in good health and CMV-seropositive. Specimen: PBMCs.

CDR3: CASSLSAGGRAGETQYF. The CDR3 DNA reads as TGTGCCAGCAGCTTATCGGCGGGCGGGAGGGCCGGAGAGACCCAGTACTTC. The chain uses TRBV11-3 and TRBJ2-5; 9 bases agree with TRBD2. The CDR3 is 17 residues long. CDR1 and CDR2 from the germline V gene are SGHNT and YENEEA. With V trimmed by 2 bases and J by 4 bases, 11 bases remained unmatched. The whole variable domain, filled in from reference TRBV11-3 and TRBJ2-5, reads EAGVVQSPRYKIIEKKQPVAFWCNPISGHNTLYWYLQNLGQGPELLIRYENEEAVDDSQLPKDRFSAERLKGVDSTLKIQPAELGDSAVYLCASSLSAGGRAGETQYFGPGTRLLVL.